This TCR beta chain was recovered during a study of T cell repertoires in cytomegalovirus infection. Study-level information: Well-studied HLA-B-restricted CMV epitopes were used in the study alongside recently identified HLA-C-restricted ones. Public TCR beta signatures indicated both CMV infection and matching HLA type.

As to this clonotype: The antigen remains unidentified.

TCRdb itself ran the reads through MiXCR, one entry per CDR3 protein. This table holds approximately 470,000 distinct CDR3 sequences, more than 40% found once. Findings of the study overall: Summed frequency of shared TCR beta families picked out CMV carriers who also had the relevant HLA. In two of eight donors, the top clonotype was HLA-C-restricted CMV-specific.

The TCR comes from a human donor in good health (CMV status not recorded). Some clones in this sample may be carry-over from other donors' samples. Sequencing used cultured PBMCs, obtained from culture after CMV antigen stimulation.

The CDR3 DNA reads TGCAGTGCTAGGACTGGGGCCAACGTCCTGACTTTC. Residues: CSARTGANVLTF. The chain has TRBV20-1 and TRBJ2-6; D uncertain. The CDR3 is 12 residues long. Germline values: CDR1 DFQATT, CDR2 SNEGSKA (reference sequence). Trimming left V 3 bases short and J 2 bases short, with 2 bases between.